Shown below are 31 T cell receptor beta chains from a single sample sequenced in a study of HIV-infected patients and healthy controls. TCRdb reprocessed the 5' RACE reads via MiXCR and lists one record per CDR3 protein. Here the sample spans tens of thousands of distinct CDR3 sequences, about 15% being singletons. The sample consisted of CD4+ T cells from blood. The receptor set was obtained from a human donor in good health.

This clonotype was observed a few times. The chain employs TRBV20-1 and TRBJ2-1; 7 nucleotides agree with TRBD2. V lost 3 bases to trimming and J lost 6 bases; unmatched junction nucleotides: 8. Germline V gene data show CDR1 as DFQATT and CDR2 as SNEGSKA (reference sequence). This CDR3 is 14 amino acids long. The CDR3 coding sequence is TGCAGTGCTAGTCAGCGGGGCACCATCAATGAGCAGTTCTTC. It specifies CSASQRGTINEQFF.

Only a few counts were recorded for this clonotype. V is TRBV7-2 and J is TRBJ2-7, with unresolved D. This CDR3 has 14 amino acids. With 3 bases removed from V and 2 bases from J, the gap between germline ends came to 11 bases. Germline assignment: CDR1 SGHTA and CDR2 FQGNSA. The DNA for the CDR3 is TGTGCCAGCAGCTTGAGGACCGACCCCTACGAGCAGTACTTC. Protein: CASSLRTDPYEQYF.

The J gene is TRBJ2-1, the V gene TRBV5-6; perhaps TRBD1 as D (6 bases). CDR1 SGHDT and CDR2 YYEEEE come from the germline V gene. The CDR3 runs to 16 residues. V was shortened by 6 bases and J by 8 bases, with 24 bases between the two germline ends. CDR3 loop: CASKGWGQGRRDEQFF. The CDR3 nucleotides read TGTGCCAGCAAAGGCTGGGGGCAGGGCAGAAGGGATGAGCAGTTCTTC.

The V call is TRBV7-2, the J call TRBJ2-7; possible D gene TRBD2, 5 bases. This CDR3 region has 15 residues. Trimming took off 7 bases at V and 3 bases at J, with 19 bases between the two ends. Germline V CDR1 and CDR2: SGHTA, FQGNSA. This chain's CDR3 is CASISPGGSGYEQYF. The CDR3 bases are TGTGCCAGCATAAGTCCCGGAGGATCGGGCTACGAGCAGTACTTC.

The chain links TRBV7-2 to TRBJ2-5; D gene uncertain. Germline lookup yields CDR1 SGHTA and CDR2 FQGNSA. The CDR3 extends over 13 amino acids. V was shortened by 5 bases and J by 4 bases, with 11 bases between the two germline ends. DNA of the CDR3: TGTGCCAGCAGCACCGACCTAGGAGAGACCCAGTACTTC. It is translated as CASSTDLGETQYF.

This clonotype was seen only a few times. The J gene is TRBJ2-1, the V gene TRBV7-2, with 14 bases that match TRBD2. The germline CDR1 and CDR2 sequences are SGHTA and FQGNSA. This CDR3 has 15 residues. V lost 1 base to trimming and J lost 9 bases; unmatched junction nucleotides: 2. CDR3 nucleotides: TGTGCCAGCAGCTTAGATGGACTAGCGGGAGGTGAGCAGTTCTTC. Its protein product is CASSLDGLAGGEQFF. Together with reference TRBV7-2 and TRBJ2-1, the CDR3 gives the full variable domain: GAGVSQSPSNKVTEKGKDVELRCDPISGHTALYWYRQSLGQGLEFLIYFQGNSAPDKSGLPSDRFSAERTGGSVSTLTIQRTQQEDSAVYLCASSLDGLAGGEQFFGPGTRLTVL.

The rearrangement uses TRBV19 and TRBJ1-1; unclear D gene. CDR1 and CDR2 from the germline V gene are LNHDA and SQIVND (reference sequence). There are 13 residues in the CDR3. Between the trimmed V and J ends, which lost 10 bases and 6 bases, there was a span of 18 bases. The CDR3 spells CATSSRRAAEAFF. CDR3 in DNA: TGTGCCACCAGCTCCCGGAGGGCGGCTGAAGCTTTCTTT.

The chain has TRBV20-1 and TRBJ2-2, with TRBD1 matching 7 bases. CDR1 and CDR2 from the germline V gene are DFQATT and SNEGSKA (reference sequence). CDR3 length equals 14 residues. The trim removed 5 bases at V and 5 bases at J, leaving 8 bases unmatched. In nucleotides, the CDR3 is TGCAGTGCTCCGGGACAGCCCTTTACCGGGGAGCTGTTTTTT. This encodes CSAPGQPFTGELFF.

This clonotype was observed a handful of times. The rearrangement joins TRBV5-5 to TRBJ1-1; TRBD1 matches at 8 bases. The CDR3 spans 19 residues. The germline CDR1 and CDR2 sequences are SGHKS and YYEKEE (reference sequence). Trimming took 4 bases from V and 3 from J; bases not matched to a gene: 20. CDR3 region: CASSRGLQGAGGMDTEAFF. As DNA, the CDR3 is TGTGCCAGCAGCCGCGGGTTGCAGGGGGCAGGTGGAATGGACACTGAAGCTTTCTTT.

V usage is TRBV21-1 and J usage is TRBJ1-6. TRBV21-1 is classified as a pseudogene. The CDR3 totals 11 residues. Written as DNA, the CDR3 is TGTGCCAGCAGCAAGAGGGATAGACTCCACTTT. Its translation: CASSKRDRLHF.

This clonotype was counted many times. The chain uses TRBV20-1 and TRBJ1-1; no clear D. The germline gives CDR1 DFQATT, CDR2 SNEGSKA (reference sequence). CDR3 length: 10 amino acids. This CDR3 is CSVGSTEAFF. CDR3 bases: TGCAGCGTGGGTAGCACTGAAGCTTTCTTT.

The table lists this clonotype with a few counts. The chain employs TRBV18 and TRBJ2-1; 9 nucleotides agree with TRBD2. From germline, CDR1 is KGHSH and CDR2 LQKENI. The ends lost 2 bases at V and 12 bases at J; junction bases unmatched: 11. The CDR3 loop spans 15 amino acids. The CDR3 region is CASSPSRLAEGRQFF. The CDR3 DNA sequence: TGTGCCAGCTCACCATCCCGACTAGCGGAGGGGCGGCAGTTCTTC.

This clonotype was detected ten times or more. The gene calls are TRBV28 and TRBJ1-1; D remains unclear. Germline CDR1 and CDR2: MDHEN and SYDVKM. Trimming shortened V by 6 bases and J by 4 bases, and 21 bases separated the two germline ends. There are 16 residues in the CDR3. Here the CDR3 reads CASSPPRLRTSTEAFF. The CDR3 DNA is TGTGCCAGCAGCCCTCCCAGGTTGAGGACGAGCACTGAAGCTTTCTTT.

This clonotype has more than one count but fewer than ten. The chain has TRBV6-1 and TRBJ2-1, with TRBD2 matching over 8 bases. The germline CDR1 and CDR2 sequences are MNHNS and SASEGT. The CDR3 has 13 amino acids. V was pared by 7 bases and J by 8 bases, with 7 bases of the junction left unmatched. The CDR3 nucleotides read TGTGCCAGCACCTCGACTAGCGTCTATGAGCAGTTCTTC. This translates into CASTSTSVYEQFF.

The V call is TRBV6-2 or TRBV6-3, the J call TRBJ2-1; 9 bases align to TRBD2. The trim removed 2 bases at V and 0 bases at J, leaving 5 bases unmatched. The CDR3 is made up of 17 amino acids. Per the germline V gene, CDR1 is MNHEY and CDR2 is SVGEGT. CDR3 sequence reads: CASSYGGGARSYNEQFF. The CDR3 coding sequence is TGTGCCAGCAGTTACGGCGGGGGGGCCCGCTCCTACAATGAGCAGTTCTTC.

V gene TRBV12-3 or TRBV12-4 combines with J gene TRBJ1-1; no firm D call. This CDR3 has 14 amino acids. Trimming took off 3 bases at V and 0 bases at J, with 8 bases between the two ends. The DNA of the CDR3 is TGTGCCAGCAGTTTTCAGAGCATGAACACTGAAGCTTTCTTT. Protein sequence: CASSFQSMNTEAFF.

CDR3 coding DNA: TGTGCCAGCAGCCCCTTCCCGATGCTAGCGGTTACAGATACGCAGTATTTT. Encoded protein: CASSPFPMLAVTDTQYF. The chain links TRBV12-3 or TRBV12-4 to TRBJ2-3; 7 bases line up with TRBD2. CDR3 size: 17 residues. V lost 6 bases, J lost 3 bases, and 15 bases stayed unmatched.

In its sample, this clonotype was seen a few times. The chain is built from TRBV25-1 and TRBJ2-1; D remains ambiguous. The CDR3 has 14 residues. V was pared by 5 bases and J by 1 base, with 9 bases between. The germline V gene has CDR1 MGHDK and CDR2 SYGVNS. The CDR3 spells CASSMAGSYNEQFF. In DNA form, the CDR3 reads TGTGCCAGCAGTATGGCTGGTTCCTACAATGAGCAGTTCTTC.

This clonotype was detected many times. This chain uses TRBV6-6 with TRBJ1-1; D not resolved. Germline CDR1 and CDR2: MNHNY and SVGAGI (reference sequence). V was pared by 5 bases and J by 0 bases, with 13 bases between. This CDR3 comprises 15 residues. This chain's CDR3 is CASSRLSTLNTEAFF. The CDR3 nucleotides are TGTGCCAGCAGTCGCCTCAGTACCTTGAACACTGAAGCTTTCTTT.

This clonotype was detected a few times. The CDR3 region is CASSRSGGARGEQFF. The CDR3 DNA reads TGTGCCAGCAGCCGATCAGGGGGCGCAAGAGGTGAGCAGTTCTTC. The V gene is TRBV5-4, the J gene TRBJ2-1; 8 nucleotides match TRBD1. The CDR3 totals 15 residues. V trimming: 4 bases; J trimming: 9 bases; junction bases outside the gene matches: 12. CDR1 is SGHNT and CDR2 is YYREEE in the germline V gene (reference sequence).

The chain carries TRBV7-8 and TRBJ1-1; maybe TRBD1 (5 bases). This CDR3 has 13 amino acids. Germline V gene sequence: CDR1 SGHVS, CDR2 FQNEAQ. Trimming shortened V by 5 bases and J by 4 bases, and 11 bases separated the two germline ends. This chain's CDR3 is CASSRQGRTEAFF. The CDR3 nucleotides are TGTGCCAGCAGCCGTCAGGGCCGCACTGAAGCTTTCTTT. Drawing the rest from reference TRBV7-8 and TRBJ1-1, the complete variable domain is GAGVSQSPRYKVAKRGQDVALRCDPISGHVSLFWYQQALGQGPEFLTYFQNEAQLDKSGLPSDRFFAERPEGSVSTLKIQRTQQEDSAVYLCASSRQGRTEAFFGQGTRLTVV.

The chain recombines TRBV18 with TRBJ2-7, with 9 bases fitting TRBD2. The CDR3 runs 15 residues. The V segment lost 6 bases and the J segment 3 bases; nucleotides outside the gene matches: 9. Germline-derived CDR1 and CDR2 are KGHSH and LQKENI. The CDR3 DNA reads TGTGCCAGCTCCCCCGGGACTAGCCGTAACTACGAGCAGTACTTC. Translating it yields CASSPGTSRNYEQYF.

The chain combines TRBV5-1 with TRBJ1-6; 7 nucleotides agree with TRBD1. The germline gives CDR1 SGHRS, CDR2 YFSETQ. This CDR3 is 14 amino acids long. Trimming took 4 bases from V and 6 from J; bases not matched to a gene: 4. The CDR3 region has the DNA TGCGCCAGCAGCGCGGACAGGCCTAATTCACCCCTCCACTTT. Translated: CASSADRPNSPLHF.

At least ten counts were recorded for this clonotype. The conserved final phenylalanine or tryptophan is absent from the CDR3, which likely points to a read error. Because the CDR3's place on the DNA is in doubt, the DNA is left out and the CDR3 is given as listed by TCRdb. This chain links TRBV6-2 or TRBV6-3 with TRBJ2-7; the table calls TRBD1, which could not be checked here. Ends included, the CDR3 has 11 residues. Germline V gene sequence: CDR1 MNHEY, CDR2 SVGEGT. The CDR3 loop reads CASRDRDRVSL.

V is TRBV4-3 and J is TRBJ2-1, with 7 bases matching TRBD2. Germline CDR1 LGHNA, CDR2 YSLEER. Unmatched junction bases numbered 4, after V lost 1 base and J lost 10 bases. This CDR3 is built from 13 residues. The CDR3 here is CASSQVRGGEQFF. Here the CDR3 DNA reads TGCGCCAGCAGCCAAGTAAGGGGAGGGGAGCAGTTCTTC.

This chain uses TRBV7-2 with TRBJ2-3; D might be TRBD2 (6 bases). Germline CDR1 SGHTA, CDR2 FQGNSA. The V gene lost 3 bases and the J gene lost 4 bases, with 14 bases spanning the gap. The CDR3 runs to 15 residues. CDR3 sequence: CASSLVGSFPDTQYF. In nucleotides, the CDR3 is TGTGCCAGCAGCTTGGTCGGGAGTTTCCCAGATACGCAGTATTTT.

CDR3 DNA sequence: TGTGCCAGCAGCTTCACCGCAGGGGCCGGAAACACCATATATTTT. Translation gives CASSFTAGAGNTIYF. The chain joins TRBV11-2 to TRBJ1-3; weak D call: TRBD1 (6 bases). Germline-derived CDR1 and CDR2 are SGHAT and FQNNGV. The V and J ends lost 3 bases and 4 bases respectively, with 13 bases between them. The CDR3 extends over 15 amino acids.

This chain connects TRBV24-1 to TRBJ1-5; tentative D call: TRBD1 (5 bases). CDR1 and CDR2 (germline): KGHDR, SFDVKD. The CDR3 runs 16 residues. V was cut by 4 bases and J by 7 bases, with 19 bases left in between. DNA for the CDR3: TGTGCCACCAGTGAAGCCGGGTCCGGGACCGGGCAGCCCCAGCATTTT. This translates into CATSEAGSGTGQPQHF.

The gene calls are TRBV11-1 and TRBJ2-3, with D possibly being TRBD2 (6 bases). The CDR3 is 15 amino acids. Germline values: CDR1 SGHAT, CDR2 FQDESV (reference sequence). V lost 3 bases, J lost 4 bases, and 14 bases lay in between. In DNA, the CDR3 is TGTGCCAGCAGCTTGGGGACCACGGGAGCAGATACGCAGTATTTT. It encodes CASSLGTTGADTQYF.

The sample holds one count of this clonotype. V gene TRBV2 combines with J gene TRBJ2-3, with D tentatively TRBD1 (5 bases). The CDR3 contains 14 residues. Germline V CDR1 and CDR2: SNHLY, FYNNEI. The V end was cut by 9 bases, the J end by 0 bases, with 13 bases between. CDR3: CASTDSQSTDTQYF. CDR3 in DNA: TGTGCCAGTACCGACAGCCAAAGCACAGATACGCAGTATTTT.

This clonotype has only a few counts. This rearrangement joins TRBV15 to TRBJ1-1, with 7 positions matching TRBD1. V shed 3 bases, J shed 0 bases, and the junction held 7 bases outside the gene matches. CDR1 and CDR2 (germline): LNHNV, YYDKDF (reference sequence). The CDR3 extends over 16 amino acids. The CDR3 is CATSSKKDRLNTEAFF. CDR3 sequence (DNA): TGTGCCACCAGCAGTAAAAAGGACAGGCTGAACACTGAAGCTTTCTTT.